The 10 T cell receptor beta chains given below trace back to one sample, sequenced in a study of blood T cell repertoires in COVID-19. This table comes from immunoSEQ multiplex PCR, and its TCRdb copy is limited to in-frame clones, with some not included. The sample lists around 190,000 clones, roughly 83% seen once, with about 3.5% in the top ten. The sample comprised PBMCs or T cells enriched from blood (not recorded which). These receptors were collected from a woman aged 25 to 39 who had recovered from COVID-19.

The chain recombines TRBV18 with TRBJ1-6; 7 bases match TRBD1. From germline, CDR1 is KGHSH and CDR2 LQKENI. This CDR3 has 15 amino acids. With 3 bases clipped from V and 6 bases from J, the junction kept 5 bases outside the gene matches. The CDR3 loop reads CASSPNQGGNSPLHF. The CDR3 DNA reads TGTGCCAGCTCACCCAACCAGGGGGGTAATTCACCCCTCCACTTT.

The chain has TRBV3-1 (or the pseudogene TRBV3-2) and TRBJ1-2; TRBD1 matches at 8 bases. Looked up from germline, CDR1 is LGHDT and CDR2 is YNNKEL (reference sequence). This CDR3 contains 15 residues. Trimming at V came to 1 base and at J to 4 bases, leaving 5 bases not matched to a gene. The CDR3 DNA reads as TGTGCCAGCAGCCAAGGGCCAGGGGGCATCTATGGCTACACCTTC. Protein sequence: CASSQGPGGIYGYTF.

The V and J genes are TRBV2 and TRBJ2-1; D unclear. Germline lookup yields CDR1 SNHLY and CDR2 FYNNEI. CDR3 length: 12 amino acids. With 4 bases removed from V and 5 bases from J, the gap between germline ends came to 6 bases. CDR3 in DNA: TGTGCCAGCAGTGCCACTGACAATGAGCAGTTCTTC. Translating gives CASSATDNEQFF. The complete variable domain, with remaining parts taken from reference TRBV2 and TRBJ2-1, reads EPEVTQTPSHQVTQMGQEVILRCVPISNHLYFYWYRQILGQKVEFLVSFYNNEISEKSEIFDDQFSVERPDGSNFTLKIRSTKLEDSAMYFCASSATDNEQFFGPGTRLTVL.

This rearrangement joins TRBV5-5 to TRBJ1-4, with a possible D match to TRBD1 (5 bases). The V gene's germline CDR1 is SGHKS and CDR2 YYEKEE (reference sequence). V dropped 6 bases and J dropped 5 bases, with 20 bases sitting between them. The CDR3 has 16 residues. The CDR3 here is CASTIKQVSGNEKLFF. The DNA of the CDR3 is TGTGCCAGCACCATTAAACAGGTTTCAGGGAATGAAAAACTGTTTTTT.

This chain connects TRBV28 to TRBJ1-1, with 7 bases lining up with TRBD1. The V gene's germline CDR1 is MDHEN and CDR2 SYDVKM. V lost 2 bases and J lost 1; bases outside the gene matches: 10. The CDR3 is 17 residues long. Here the CDR3 reads CASSLIRGAGQNTEAFF. CDR3 nucleotide sequence: TGTGCCAGCAGTTTAATCAGGGGGGCAGGGCAGAACACTGAAGCTTTCTTT. The entire variable domain, with the rest obtained from reference TRBV28 and TRBJ1-1, is as follows: DVKVTQSSRYLVKRTGEKVFLECVQDMDHENMFWYRQDPGLGLRLIYFSYDVKMKEKGDIPEGYSVSREKKERFSLILESASTNQTSMYLCASSLIRGAGQNTEAFFGQGTRLTVV.

The chain links TRBV5-1 to TRBJ1-1, with 12 bases fitting TRBD1. Germline V gene data show CDR1 as SGHRS and CDR2 as YFSETQ. The length of the CDR3 is 19 residues. V dropped 3 bases and J dropped 0; count of bases not matched to a gene: 12. The CDR3 is CASSWATGTGGVVNTEAFF. Here the CDR3 DNA reads TGCGCCAGCAGCTGGGCAACCGGGACAGGGGGCGTTGTGAACACTGAAGCTTTCTTT.

The rearrangement uses TRBV5-1 and TRBJ2-1; possible D gene TRBD1, 6 bases. The CDR3 sequence is 16 residues long. Germline values: CDR1 SGHRS, CDR2 YFSETQ. The V gene lost 9 bases and the J gene lost 1 base, with 20 bases spanning the gap. The CDR3 loop reads CATAQGDRNSYNEQFF. The CDR3 nucleotides are TGCGCCACCGCCCAGGGCGACAGGAATTCCTACAATGAGCAGTTCTTC.

The J gene is TRBJ2-7, the V gene TRBV9; 10 bases align to TRBD1. CDR3 length: 16 residues. CDR1 SGDLS and CDR2 YYNGEE come from the germline V gene. V shed 4 bases, J shed 0 bases, and the junction held 7 bases outside the gene matches. CDR3 sequence: CASSSGTGAVSYEQYF. In nucleotides, the CDR3 is TGTGCCAGCAGCTCAGGGACAGGGGCGGTCTCCTACGAGCAGTACTTC. The entire variable domain, with the rest obtained from reference TRBV9 and TRBJ2-7, is as follows: DSGVTQTPKHLITATGQRVTLRCSPRSGDLSVYWYQQSLDQGLQFLIQYYNGEERAKGNILERFSAQQFPDLHSELNLSSLELGDSALYFCASSSGTGAVSYEQYFGPGTRLTVT.

This clone was detected once. The J gene is TRBJ2-1, the V gene TRBV7-9; D possibly corresponds to TRBD1 (6 bases). CDR1 is SEHNR, CDR2 FQNEAQ, per germline (reference sequence). The CDR3 totals 18 residues. Trimming took off 0 bases at V and 0 bases at J, with 15 bases between the two ends. The chain's CDR3 is CASSLADRPGGSYNEQFF. CDR3 coding DNA: TGTGCCAGCAGCTTAGCGGACAGACCCGGTGGCTCCTACAATGAGCAGTTCTTC.

The chain is built from TRBV6-5 and TRBJ1-2; 7 positions match TRBD1. The CDR3 extends over 13 amino acids. V lost 3 bases to trimming and J lost 7 bases; unmatched junction nucleotides: 5. CDR1 MNHEY and CDR2 SVGAGI come from the germline V gene. The CDR3 DNA sequence: TGTGCCAGCAGTTATTTGACAGGGACTGGCTACACCTTC. Amino acid sequence: CASSYLTGTGYTF.